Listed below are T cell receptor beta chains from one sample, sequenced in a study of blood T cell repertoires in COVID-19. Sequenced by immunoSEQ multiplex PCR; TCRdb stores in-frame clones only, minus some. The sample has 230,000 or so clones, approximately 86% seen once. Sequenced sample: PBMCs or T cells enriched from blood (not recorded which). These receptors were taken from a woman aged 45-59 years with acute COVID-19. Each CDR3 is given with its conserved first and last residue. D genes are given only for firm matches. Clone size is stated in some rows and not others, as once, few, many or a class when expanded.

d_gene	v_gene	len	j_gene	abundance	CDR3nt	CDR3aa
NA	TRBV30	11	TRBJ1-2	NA	TGTGCCTGGAGTGTACTGGCCGCGGACACCTTC	CAWSVLAADTF
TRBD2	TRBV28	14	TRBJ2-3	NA	TGTGCCAGCACCACGGGACTAGGCTCAGATACGCAGTATTTT	CASTTGLGSDTQYF
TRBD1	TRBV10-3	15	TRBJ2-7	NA	TGTGCCAACTCAGACCAGGGGGCGAGCTCCTACGAGCAGTACTTC	CANSDQGASSYEQYF
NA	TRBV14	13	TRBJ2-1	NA	TGTGCCAGCAGCCGCTACCTTACGAATGAGCAGTTCTTC	CASSRYLTNEQFF
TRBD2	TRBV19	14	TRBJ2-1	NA	TGTGCCAGTAGAACTAGCGGGAGTGCGAATGAGCAGTTCTTC	CASRTSGSANEQFF
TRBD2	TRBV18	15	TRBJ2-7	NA	TGTGCCAGCTCACCACTTCAGCGGGAGACAGTTGAGCAGTACTTC	CASSPLQRETVEQYF
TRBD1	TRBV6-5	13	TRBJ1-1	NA	TGTGCCAGTAGGACAGGGCCAAACACTGAAGCTTTCTTT	CASRTGPNTEAFF
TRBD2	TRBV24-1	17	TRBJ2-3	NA	TGTGCCACCAGTGACCGGGGACTAGCGGGTTTCACAGATACGCAGTATTTT	CATSDRGLAGFTDTQYF
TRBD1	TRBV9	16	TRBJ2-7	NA	TGTGCCAGCAGCGTAGTGTCGAGACAGGGACCCTACGAGCAGTACTTC	CASSVVSRQGPYEQYF
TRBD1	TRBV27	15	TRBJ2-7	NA	TGTGCCAGCAGTCCTGGGGACAGGGGGAGCTACGAGCAGTACTTC	CASSPGDRGSYEQYF
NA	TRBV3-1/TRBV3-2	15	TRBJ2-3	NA	TGTGCCAGCAGCCAAGAATTAGTTATCACAGATACGCAGTATTTT	CASSQELVITDTQYF
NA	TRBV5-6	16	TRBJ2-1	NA	TGTGCCAGCAGCTTGCAAGCGCAAAGCTCCTACAATGAGCAGTTCTTC	CASSLQAQSSYNEQFF
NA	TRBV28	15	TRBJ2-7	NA	TGTGCCAGCAGTTTAGGACCGGGACTTCTTTACGAGCAGTACTTC	CASSLGPGLLYEQYF
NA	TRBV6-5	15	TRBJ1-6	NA	TGTGCCAGCAGTTACTCGACTTTCGGGAGTTCACCCCTCCACTTT	CASSYSTFGSSPLHF
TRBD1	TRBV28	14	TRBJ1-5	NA	TGTGCCAGCAGTTTGGACAGGCTAAATCAGCCCCAGCATTTT	CASSLDRLNQPQHF
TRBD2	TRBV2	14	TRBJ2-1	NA	TGTGCCAGCAGGGGACTAGCGGGAGTACTTGAGCAGTTCTTC	CASRGLAGVLEQFF
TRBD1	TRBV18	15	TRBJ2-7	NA	TGTGCCAGCTCACCTGGACAGGGGGCTTCCAACGAGCAGTACTTC	CASSPGQGASNEQYF
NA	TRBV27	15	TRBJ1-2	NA	TGTGCCAGCAGTCCAGCGGGGGCCCGCTTCTATGGCTACACCTTC	CASSPAGARFYGYTF
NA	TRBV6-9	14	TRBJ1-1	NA	TGTGCCAGCAGTTATTCGTCCTCGGGGGTTGAAGCTTTCTTT	CASSYSSSGVEAFF
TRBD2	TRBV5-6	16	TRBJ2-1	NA	TGTGCCAGCAGCTTGGGGAGTAGCGGGAGGTTCCATGAGCAGTTCTTC	CASSLGSSGRFHEQFF
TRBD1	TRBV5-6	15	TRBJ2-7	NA	TGTGCCAGCAGCTGGGCCGGGACAGGTACAGACGAGCAGTACTTC	CASSWAGTGTDEQYF
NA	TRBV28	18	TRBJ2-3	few	TGTGCCAGCAGTTTATCCTTACTCAAACCCTTCACCCGAGATACGCAGTATTTT	CASSLSLLKPFTRDTQYF
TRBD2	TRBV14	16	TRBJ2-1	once	TGTGCCAGCAGCCGGCCCGGGACTAGCGGATACAATGAGCAGTTCTTC	CASSRPGTSGYNEQFF
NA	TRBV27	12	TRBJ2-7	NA	TGTGCCAGCAGTCTCGGGGGAGAGGAGCAGTACTTC	CASSLGGEEQYF
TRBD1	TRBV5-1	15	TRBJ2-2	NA	TGCGCCAGCAGCTCGAGGACAGGGGACACCGGGGAGCTGTTTTTT	CASSSRTGDTGELFF
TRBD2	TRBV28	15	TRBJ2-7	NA	TGTGCCAGCAGCCGCGGACTAGCGGGAATGTACGAGCAGTACTTC	CASSRGLAGMYEQYF
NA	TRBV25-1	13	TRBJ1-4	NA	TGTGCCAGCAGTGATCTCGGGGGAGAAAAACTGTTTTTT	CASSDLGGEKLFF
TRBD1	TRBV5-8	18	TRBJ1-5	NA	TGTGCCAGCAGCTACCGGGACAGGGTTCTTTCGGGCAATCAGCCCCAGCATTTT	CASSYRDRVLSGNQPQHF
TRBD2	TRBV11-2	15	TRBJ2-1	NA	TGTGCCAGCAGCTCACTAGCGGGAGGTTACAATGAGCAGTTCTTC	CASSSLAGGYNEQFF
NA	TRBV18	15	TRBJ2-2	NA	TGTGCCAGCTCACCTAACCGGTATGACACCGGGGAGCTGTTTTTT	CASSPNRYDTGELFF
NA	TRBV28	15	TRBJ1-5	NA	TGTGCCAGCACCCGTCGGGGGATTAGCAATCAGCCCCAGCATTTT	CASTRRGISNQPQHF
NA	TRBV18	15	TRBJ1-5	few	TGTGCCAGCTCTCGCGACACGAATAGCAATCAGCCCCAGCATTTT	CASSRDTNSNQPQHF
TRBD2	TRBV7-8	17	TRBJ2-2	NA	TGTGCCAGCAGCTTAGAGTATAGCGGGAGGGGCACCGGGGAGCTGTTTTTT	CASSLEYSGRGTGELFF
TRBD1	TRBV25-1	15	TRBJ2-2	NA	TGTGCCAGCAGTGCACAGGGGGCGGACACCGGGGAGCTGTTTTTT	CASSAQGADTGELFF
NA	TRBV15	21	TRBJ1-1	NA	TGTGCCACCAGCAGAGATAGGGGCACAGGTCGGAAAGGAAGTTTGAGCACTGAAGCTTTCTTT	CATSRDRGTGRKGSLSTEAFF
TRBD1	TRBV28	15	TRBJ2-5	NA	TGTGCCAGCAGTTCCGGGACAGGGTTTCAAGAGACCCAGTACTTC	CASSSGTGFQETQYF
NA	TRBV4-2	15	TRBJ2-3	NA	TGTGCCAGCAGCCAAGTGAGGGCGGCCACAGATACGCAGTATTTT	CASSQVRAATDTQYF
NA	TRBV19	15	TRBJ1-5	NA	TGTGCCAGTATGCTCCACAGGGCGGGCAATCAGCCCCAGCATTTT	CASMLHRAGNQPQHF
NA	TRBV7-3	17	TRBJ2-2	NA	TGTGCCAGCAGCTTCCCCTCCTTAGCGGTGAACACCGGGGAGCTGTTTTTT	CASSFPSLAVNTGELFF
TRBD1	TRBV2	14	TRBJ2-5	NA	TGTGCCACCCACTCAGGACAGGGGCCCGAGACCCAGTACTTC	CATHSGQGPETQYF
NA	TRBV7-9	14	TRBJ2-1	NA	TGTGCCAGCAGCTTAGGGGGGCGGCGCAATGAGCAGTTCTTC	CASSLGGRRNEQFF
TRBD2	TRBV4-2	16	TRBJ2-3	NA	TGTGCCGCAACAAAGTCGGCGGGAGGGATCACAGATACGCAGTATTTT	CAATKSAGGITDTQYF
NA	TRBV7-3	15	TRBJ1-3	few	TGTGCCAGCAGCTTAACGGGGGGCTCTGGAAACACCATATATTTT	CASSLTGGSGNTIYF
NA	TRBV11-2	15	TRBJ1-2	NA	TGTGCCAGCAGCTTACACGGGACACTTAACTATGGCTACACCTTC	CASSLHGTLNYGYTF
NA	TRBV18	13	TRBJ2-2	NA	TGTGCCAGCTCACCTGACGGGACCGGGGAGCTGTTTTTT	CASSPDGTGELFF